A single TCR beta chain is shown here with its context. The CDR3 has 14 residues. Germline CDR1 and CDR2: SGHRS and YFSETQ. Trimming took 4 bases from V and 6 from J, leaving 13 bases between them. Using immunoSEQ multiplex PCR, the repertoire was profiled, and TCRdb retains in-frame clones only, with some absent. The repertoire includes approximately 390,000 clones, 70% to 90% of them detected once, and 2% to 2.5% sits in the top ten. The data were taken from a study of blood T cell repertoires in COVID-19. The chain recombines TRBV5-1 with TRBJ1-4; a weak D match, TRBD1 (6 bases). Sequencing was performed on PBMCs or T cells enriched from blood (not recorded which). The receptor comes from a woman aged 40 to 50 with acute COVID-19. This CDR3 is CASSRTVGDEKLFF. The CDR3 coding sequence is TGCGCCAGCAGCCGGACAGTGGGTGATGAAAAACTGTTTTTT.